This T cell receptor beta chain was retrieved from a study of shared clonotypes between healthy human individuals. Some clones are missing from TCRdb's copy, which holds only in-frame ones; the method was immunoSEQ multiplex PCR. The sample holds millions of clones, around 95% seen once. The study's findings and limits: Memory subsets generally showed lower estimated richness than naive subsets.

The CDR3 has 13 amino acids. The V gene's germline CDR1 is SGHDN and CDR2 FVKESK. V lost 2 bases and J lost 3, with 8 bases in between. Note on this clone: Its antigen is as yet unknown.

Both subsets, CD45RA+ naive and CD45RA-negative memory, were split from the CD4+ cells. Specimen: naive CD4+ T cells sorted from blood. Specified subset: CD45RA+ positively selected. The V and J genes are TRBV14 and TRBJ2-7, with D perhaps matching TRBD1 or TRBD2 (5 bases each). The TCR sequence derives from a young man in good health. The CDR3 coding sequence is TGTGCCAGCAGCCAACGGGACCGCTACGAGCAGTACTTC. Its translation is CASSQRDRYEQYF.